Below are 18 T cell receptor beta chains sequenced from a single sample in a study of resident and recirculating memory T cells in vitiligo. The assay was immunoSEQ multiplex PCR, and TCRdb's table has in-frame clones only and misses some. This sample yields 70,000 or so clones, of which approximately 93% are seen a single time; 4.9% belongs to the top ten. The sample was blood. The receptor set was obtained from a male donor with vitiligo.

The V gene is TRBV6-1, the J gene TRBJ2-7; TRBD1 matches 12 bases. This CDR3 is built from 15 residues. From germline, CDR1 is MNHNS and CDR2 SASEGT. V was clipped by 1 base and J by 6 bases; unmatched bases: 4. Here the CDR3 reads CASSEVMGQGAEQYF. CDR3 bases: TGTGCCAGCAGTGAAGTGATGGGACAGGGGGCCGAGCAGTACTTC.

This clone has a single count. V usage is TRBV29-1 and J usage is TRBJ2-7; a possible D gene is TRBD2 (7 bases). Germline CDR1 and CDR2: SQVTM and ANQGSEA. The CDR3 length is 13 residues. V lost 6 bases, J lost 1 base, and 13 bases lay in between. The CDR3 sequence is CSVRGGGSYEQYF. The CDR3 coding sequence is TGCAGCGTCCGAGGGGGAGGGTCCTACGAGCAGTACTTC.

There are a few counts of this clone. V is TRBV27 and J is TRBJ1-6, with D maybe TRBD1 (5 bases). This CDR3 comprises 17 residues. CDR1 MNHEY and CDR2 SMNVEV come from the germline V gene (reference sequence). Trimming removed 0 bases at V and 7 bases at J, with 16 bases between. The DNA of the CDR3 is TGTGCCAGCAGTTTATCCCCAGGGTATTCAGGCAATTCACCCCTCCACTTT. Translating it yields CASSLSPGYSGNSPLHF.

The chain carries TRBV4-3 and TRBJ2-5; TRBD1 matches at 7 bases. V dropped 4 bases and J dropped 2; count of bases not matched to a gene: 4. From germline, CDR1 is LGHNA and CDR2 YSLEER. This CDR3 is built from 14 residues. As DNA, the CDR3 is TGCGCCAGCAGCCGTGAGGGGGCTCAAGAGACCCAGTACTTC. The encoded protein is CASSREGAQETQYF.

The rearrangement links TRBV6-5 to TRBJ2-3; D uncertain. V was cut by 0 bases and J by 0 bases, with 7 bases left in between. The CDR3 length is 15 residues. The germline gives CDR1 MNHEY, CDR2 SVGAGI. The CDR3 loop reads CASSYSIRSTDTQYF. In nucleotides, the CDR3 is TGTGCCAGCAGTTACTCGATCAGAAGCACAGATACGCAGTATTTT.

The V and J genes are TRBV27 and TRBJ1-2; the D gene is possibly TRBD1 (6 bases). Trimming removed 8 bases at V and 8 bases at J, with 21 bases between. CDR1 and CDR2 from the germline V gene are MNHEY and SMNVEV (reference sequence). The CDR3 spans 14 residues. CDR3 protein: CASLSPTGPRGYTF. CDR3 nucleotide sequence: TGTGCCAGCTTATCCCCGACAGGCCCTCGGGGCTACACCTTC.

The J gene is TRBJ1-5, the V gene TRBV5-6, with D possibly TRBD1 on 5 matching bases. Germline values: CDR1 SGHDT, CDR2 YYEEEE. Trimming removed 0 bases at V and 6 bases at J, with 13 bases between. The CDR3 contains 15 residues. The DNA of the CDR3 is TGTGCCAGCAGCTTGGGGGGGGGAACCGTTCAGCCCCAGCATTTT. Translated: CASSLGGGTVQPQHF.

The V and J genes are TRBV19 and TRBJ1-2; D unresolved. The CDR3 runs 13 residues. Per germline, CDR1 LNHDA and CDR2 SQIVND (reference sequence). The V end lost 3 bases, the J end lost 6 bases, and 11 bases lay between the germline ends. CDR3 in DNA: TGTGCCAGTAGTATCAGTATACGGGATGGCTACACCTTC. Its translation: CASSISIRDGYTF.

J is TRBJ1-4 and V is TRBV5-6; D remains ambiguous. CDR1 and CDR2 from the germline V gene are SGHDT and YYEEEE. This CDR3 is 15 amino acids long. The V and J ends lost 0 bases and 7 bases respectively, with 13 bases between them. Written as DNA, the CDR3 is TGTGCCAGCAGCTTGGCTACGTTGTTGAGTGAAAAACTGTTTTTT. The encoded protein is CASSLATLLSEKLFF.

This chain uses TRBV28 with TRBJ1-6; D ambiguous. Looked up from germline, CDR1 is MDHEN and CDR2 is SYDVKM. This CDR3 has 14 amino acids. V shed 6 bases and J shed 7 bases, with 13 bases lying between them. The CDR3 sequence: CASSLPLGNSPLHF. For the CDR3, the DNA is TGTGCCAGCAGCTTACCACTAGGGAATTCACCCCTCCACTTT. Filled out from reference TRBV28 and TRBJ1-6, the complete variable domain reads DVKVTQSSRYLVKRTGEKVFLECVQDMDHENMFWYRQDPGLGLRLIYFSYDVKMKEKGDIPEGYSVSREKKERFSLILESASTNQTSMYLCASSLPLGNSPLHFGNGTRLTVT.

The chain is built from TRBV19 and TRBJ1-5; D gene unclear. Looked up from germline, CDR1 is LNHDA and CDR2 is SQIVND (reference sequence). This CDR3 has 13 amino acids. The ends were cut back, 10 bases at V and 4 bases at J, with 14 bases in the middle. The CDR3 sequence is CATGGLGNQPQHF. The CDR3, as DNA: TGTGCCACCGGTGGCCTAGGTAATCAGCCCCAGCATTTT.

The chain carries TRBV19 and TRBJ2-1, with D tentatively TRBD2 (6 bases). The CDR3 sequence is 14 residues long. The germline V gene has CDR1 LNHDA and CDR2 SQIVND (reference sequence). The V end lost 7 bases, the J end lost 0 bases, and 10 bases lay between the germline ends. The CDR3 loop reads CASTYGSSYNEQFF. The CDR3 DNA follows: TGTGCCAGTACGTACGGGAGCTCCTACAATGAGCAGTTCTTC.

The J gene is TRBJ2-5, the V gene TRBV4-3; D possibly corresponds to TRBD1 (5 bases). Trimming removed 0 bases at V and 5 bases at J, with 13 bases between. CDR3 length: 15 amino acids. Looked up from germline, CDR1 is LGHNA and CDR2 is YSLEER. The CDR3: CASSQDFDSLETQYF. The CDR3 coding sequence is TGCGCCAGCAGCCAAGATTTCGACAGTTTGGAGACCCAGTACTTC.

CDR3 nucleotide sequence: TGTGCCAGCAGCTTTTACGGCTATGGCTACACCTTC. Its translation is CASSFYGYGYTF. The chain couples TRBV7-2 to TRBJ1-2, with D unresolved. The germline V gene has CDR1 SGHTA and CDR2 FQGNSA. Trimming took 3 bases from V and 4 from J, leaving 6 bases between them. This CDR3 is 12 amino acids long.

The V call is TRBV5-1, the J call TRBJ1-4; no reliable D call. V lost 2 bases and J 4 bases, leaving 12 bases between the germline ends. Germline V CDR1 and CDR2: SGHRS, YFSETQ. The CDR3 has 15 residues. In nucleotides, the CDR3 is TGCGCCAGCAGCTTTGCCGGAGGAGGTAATGAAAAACTGTTTTTT. This sequence encodes CASSFAGGGNEKLFF.

This CDR3 reads CASSQDTGYFGTEAFF. The CDR3 bases are TGCGCCAGCAGCCAAGATACAGGGTATTTTGGCACTGAAGCTTTCTTT. The chain uses TRBV4-3 and TRBJ1-1; TRBD1 is a possible D gene (6 bases). V shed 0 bases and J shed 4 bases, with 15 bases lying between them. The CDR3 length is 16 residues. Germline CDR1 and CDR2: LGHNA and YSLEER.

This sequence joins TRBV9 and TRBJ2-2, with 8 bases matching TRBD2. Looked up from germline, CDR1 is SGDLS and CDR2 is YYNGEE. This CDR3 is 16 amino acids long. After removal of 0 bases from V and 1 base from J, the junction contained 2 bases not matched to a gene. The CDR3 loop is CASSVAGGENTGELFF. CDR3 sequence (DNA): TGTGCCAGCAGCGTAGCGGGAGGGGAGAACACCGGGGAGCTGTTTTTT.

The rearrangement joins TRBV6-4 to TRBJ2-2; unclear D gene. Germline V gene data show CDR1 as MRHNA and CDR2 as SNTAGT. V lost 5 bases and J 1 base, leaving 5 bases between the germline ends. CDR3 length equals 13 residues. DNA of the CDR3: TGTGCCAGCAGTACGGGGAACACCGGGGAGCTGTTTTTT. It yields the protein CASSTGNTGELFF.